These T cell receptor beta chains were read from a single sample in a study of response to subunit inactivated influenza vaccine. TCRdb recomputed calls from the RT-PCR reads with MiXCR, one row per CDR3 protein. The top ten clones hold 10% of a sample with roughly 760,000 distinct CDR3 sequences, about 20% of them seen once. This specimen was PBMCs from blood, taken more than 4 days after vaccination. These receptors came from a man aged 45-60 years who received an inactivated influenza vaccine. Both conserved end residues are part of each CDR3. The D gene is left open where the match is weak. A row's size may be missing; if present it is once, few, many or a size class.

j_call: TRBJ2-7; v_call: TRBV5-6; d_call: .; clone_size: .; cdr3_aa: CASSLWRRQASYEQYF; cdr3_nt: TGTGCCAGCAGCTTGTGGCGGAGACAAGCTTCATACGAGCAGTACTTC
j_call: TRBJ1-4; v_call: TRBV20-1; d_call: .; clone_size: .; cdr3_aa: CSARTAGNEKLFF; cdr3_nt: TGCAGTGCTCGGACAGCGGGTAATGAAAAACTGTTTTTT
j_call: TRBJ2-5; v_call: TRBV5-1; d_call: .; clone_size: .; cdr3_aa: CASISQGETQYF; cdr3_nt: TGCGCCAGCATCAGCCAGGGCGAGACCCAGTACTTC
j_call: TRBJ2-7; v_call: TRBV30; d_call: TRBD2; clone_size: few; cdr3_aa: CAWNSGRASEQYF; cdr3_nt: TGTGCCTGGAATTCAGGGAGGGCCTCCGAGCAGTACTTC
j_call: TRBJ1-5; v_call: TRBV21-1; d_call: .; clone_size: .; cdr3_aa: CASSKALWDRQTLLNQPQHF; cdr3_nt: TGTGCCAGCAGCAAAGCGCTTTGGGACAGACAGACCCTCCTAAATCAGCCCCAGCATTTT
j_call: TRBJ2-3; v_call: TRBV11-2; d_call: .; clone_size: .; cdr3_aa: CASSSEWGRTSITDTQYF; cdr3_nt: TGTGCCAGCAGCTCCGAATGGGGGAGGACTTCAATCACAGATACGCAGTATTTT
j_call: TRBJ2-7; v_call: TRBV18; d_call: .; clone_size: .; cdr3_aa: CASSPRVDSSEQYF; cdr3_nt: TGTGCCAGCTCACCCCGAGTGGACAGCTCCGAGCAGTACTTC
j_call: TRBJ2-2; v_call: TRBV7-9; d_call: TRBD2; clone_size: .; cdr3_aa: CASSLATSEHTGELFF; cdr3_nt: TGTGCCAGCAGCTTAGCTACTAGCGAACACACCGGGGAGCTGTTTTTT
j_call: TRBJ1-5; v_call: TRBV28; d_call: .; clone_size: many; cdr3_aa: CASSREGVENQPQHF; cdr3_nt: TGTGCCAGCAGCCGCGAGGGGGTAGAAAATCAGCCCCAGCATTTT
j_call: TRBJ2-3; v_call: TRBV20-1; d_call: .; clone_size: few; cdr3_aa: CSTDDSNTDTQYF; cdr3_nt: TGCAGCACGGACGACTCAAACACAGATACGCAGTATTTT
j_call: TRBJ1-6; v_call: TRBV3-1; d_call: .; clone_size: few; cdr3_aa: CASSLQGSNSPLHF; cdr3_nt: TGTGCCAGCAGCCTGCAGGGGTCTAATTCACCCCTCCACTTT
j_call: TRBJ2-2; v_call: TRBV20-1; d_call: .; clone_size: many; cdr3_aa: CSARGGTGELFF; cdr3_nt: TGCAGTGCTAGAGGTGGGACCGGGGAGCTGTTTTTT
j_call: TRBJ1-2; v_call: TRBV12-3/TRBV12-4; d_call: .; clone_size: many; cdr3_aa: CASSPLELSGYTF; cdr3_nt: TGTGCCAGCAGCCCCCTCGAACTGTCTGGCTACACCTTC
j_call: TRBJ1-1; v_call: TRBV29-1; d_call: .; clone_size: few; cdr3_aa: CSVQQGYTEAFF; cdr3_nt: TGCAGCGTGCAACAGGGTTACACTGAAGCTTTCTTT
j_call: TRBJ2-7; v_call: TRBV20-1; d_call: .; clone_size: few; cdr3_aa: CSATESYEQYF; cdr3_nt: TGCAGTGCTACAGAGTCCTACGAGCAGTACTTC
j_call: TRBJ2-3; v_call: TRBV20-1; d_call: TRBD2; clone_size: .; cdr3_aa: CSARDNSGGLGDTQYF; cdr3_nt: TGCAGTGCTAGAGACAACTCGGGGGGACTCGGGGATACGCAGTATTTT